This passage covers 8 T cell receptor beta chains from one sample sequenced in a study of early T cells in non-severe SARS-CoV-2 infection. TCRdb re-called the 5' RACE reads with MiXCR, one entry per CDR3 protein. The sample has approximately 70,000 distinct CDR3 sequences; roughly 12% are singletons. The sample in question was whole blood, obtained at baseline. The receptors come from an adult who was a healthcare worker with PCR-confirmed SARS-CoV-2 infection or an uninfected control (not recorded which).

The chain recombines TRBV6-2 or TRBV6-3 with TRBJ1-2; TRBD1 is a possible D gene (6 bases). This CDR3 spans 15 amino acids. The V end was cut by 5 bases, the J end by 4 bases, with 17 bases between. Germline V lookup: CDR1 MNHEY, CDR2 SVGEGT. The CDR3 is CASSRPDSRFYGYTF. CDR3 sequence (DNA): TGTGCCAGCAGTCGCCCGGACAGTCGGTTCTATGGCTACACCTTC.

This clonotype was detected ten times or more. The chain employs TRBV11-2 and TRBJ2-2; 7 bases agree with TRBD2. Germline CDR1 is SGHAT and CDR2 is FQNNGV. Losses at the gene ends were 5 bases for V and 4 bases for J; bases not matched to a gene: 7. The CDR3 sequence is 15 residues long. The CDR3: CASSPPSGRTGELFF. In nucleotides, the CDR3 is TGTGCCAGCAGCCCCCCTAGCGGACGCACCGGGGAGCTGTTTTTT.

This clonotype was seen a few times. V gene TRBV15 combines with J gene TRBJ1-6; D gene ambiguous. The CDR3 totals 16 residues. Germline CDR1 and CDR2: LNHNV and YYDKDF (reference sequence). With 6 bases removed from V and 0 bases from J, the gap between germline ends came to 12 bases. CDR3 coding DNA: TGTGCCACCAGTTCAGGATTAAGCTCCTATAATTCACCCCTCCACTTT. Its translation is CATSSGLSSYNSPLHF.

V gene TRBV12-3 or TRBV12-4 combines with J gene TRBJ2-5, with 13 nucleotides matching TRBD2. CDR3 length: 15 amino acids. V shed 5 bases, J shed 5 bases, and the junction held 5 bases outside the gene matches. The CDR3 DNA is TGTGCCAGCAGTCTGGGACTAGCGGGGCATGAGACCCAGTACTTC. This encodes CASSLGLAGHETQYF.

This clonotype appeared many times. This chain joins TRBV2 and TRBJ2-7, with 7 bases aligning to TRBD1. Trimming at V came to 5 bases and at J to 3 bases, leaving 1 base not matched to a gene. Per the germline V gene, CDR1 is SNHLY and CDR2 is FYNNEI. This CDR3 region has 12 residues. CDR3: CASSRDSYEQYF. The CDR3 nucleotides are TGTGCCAGCAGTAGGGACAGCTACGAGCAGTACTTC.

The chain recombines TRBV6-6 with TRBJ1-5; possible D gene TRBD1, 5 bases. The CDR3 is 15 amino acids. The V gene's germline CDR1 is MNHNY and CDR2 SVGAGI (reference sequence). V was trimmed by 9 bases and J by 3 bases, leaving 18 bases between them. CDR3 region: CASCTTDRVNQPQHF. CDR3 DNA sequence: TGTGCCAGTTGCACAACCGACAGAGTCAATCAGCCCCAGCATTTT.

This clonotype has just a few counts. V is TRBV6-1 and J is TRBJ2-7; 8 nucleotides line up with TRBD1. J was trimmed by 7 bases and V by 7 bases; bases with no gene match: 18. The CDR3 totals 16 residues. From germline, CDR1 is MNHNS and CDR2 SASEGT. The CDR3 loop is CASTTRPGQVSGEQYF. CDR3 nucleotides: TGTGCCAGCACGACTCGGCCGGGACAGGTATCGGGGGAGCAGTACTTC.

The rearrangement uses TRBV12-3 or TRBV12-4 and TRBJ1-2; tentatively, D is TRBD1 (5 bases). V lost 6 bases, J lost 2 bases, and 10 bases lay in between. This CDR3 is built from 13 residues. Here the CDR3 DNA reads TGTGCCAGCAGGAAAGGGGTAAACTATGGCTACACCTTC. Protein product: CASRKGVNYGYTF.